This entry lists 30 T cell receptor beta chains sequenced from one sample in a study of T-cell memory formation after mild COVID-19. TCRdb re-analysed the 5' RACE reads in MiXCR, keeping a single row per CDR3 protein. This table has some 600,000 distinct CDR3 sequences, 15% to 20% appearing once. The sequenced sample was PBMCs or a T cell subset sorted from them (not recorded which). The receptors stem from an adult woman who had mild COVID-19 (a few samples of this study predate the infection). Cell type and time point are not known.

This clonotype showed up just a few times. The chain carries TRBV4-2 and TRBJ2-1, with D unresolved. The CDR3 extends over 15 amino acids. From germline, CDR1 is LGHNA and CDR2 YNFKEQ. V shed 0 bases and J shed 2 bases, with 8 bases lying between them. CDR3 bases: TGTGCCAGCAGCCAAGATCTGGCGGCCTACAATGAGCAGTTCTTC. It is translated as CASSQDLAAYNEQFF.

The CDR3 here is CASSLEVGGTYEQYF. The CDR3 coding sequence is TGTGCCAGCAGCTTAGAGGTGGGGGGAACCTACGAGCAGTACTTC. The V and J genes are TRBV7-9 and TRBJ2-7; D might be TRBD2 (6 bases). Germline assignment: CDR1 SEHNR and CDR2 FQNEAQ (reference sequence). V was shortened by 1 base and J by 2 bases, with 12 bases between the two germline ends. The CDR3 consists of 15 residues.

The rearrangement uses TRBV19 and TRBJ2-2; weak D call: TRBD2 (5 bases). CDR3 length equals 11 residues. The ends were cut back, 10 bases at V and 8 bases at J, with 11 bases in the middle. Germline values: CDR1 LNHDA, CDR2 SQIVND (reference sequence). CDR3 residues: CATSPGGELFF. CDR3 DNA: TGTGCCACCAGTCCGGGGGGGGAGCTGTTTTTT.

This clonotype was seen ten or more times. The gene calls are TRBV7-2 and TRBJ2-7; D ambiguous. Germline CDR1 SGHTA, CDR2 FQGNSA. The CDR3 contains 12 residues. Trimming removed 7 bases at V and 3 bases at J, with 10 bases between. The chain's CDR3 is CASTNSLYEQYF. DNA for the CDR3: TGTGCCAGCACCAATTCCCTCTACGAGCAGTACTTC.

This rearrangement joins TRBV6-2 or TRBV6-3 to TRBJ2-1, with D perhaps TRBD2 (6 bases). The germline gives CDR1 MNHEY, CDR2 SVGEGT. V was trimmed by 7 bases and J by 9 bases, leaving 16 bases between them. This CDR3 is 13 amino acids long. CDR3: CASTYGGSPEQFF. CDR3 sequence (DNA): TGTGCCAGCACCTACGGGGGAAGTCCTGAGCAGTTCTTC.

The chain links TRBV11-3 to TRBJ2-3; TRBD2 aligns across 7 bases. The CDR3 loop spans 15 amino acids. Germline CDR1 reads SGHNT; CDR2 reads YENEEA. J was trimmed by 2 bases and V by 5 bases; bases with no gene match: 7. Here the CDR3 DNA reads TGTGCCAGCAGCCGAGACGGGAGGAACACAGATACGCAGTATTTT. It is translated as CASSRDGRNTDTQYF.

This clonotype has a handful of counts. The chain recombines TRBV5-1 with TRBJ2-5; TRBD1 aligns across 10 bases. The CDR3 spans 14 residues. V shed 4 bases, J shed 7 bases, and the junction held 7 bases outside the gene matches. Germline V gene lookup returns CDR1 SGHRS and CDR2 YFSETQ. CDR3 amino acids: CASSKGQGGWTQYF. CDR3 in DNA: TGCGCCAGCAGCAAAGGACAGGGGGGCTGGACCCAGTACTTC.

V and J are TRBV7-9 and TRBJ2-2, with D hard to call. CDR1 SEHNR and CDR2 FQNEAQ come from the germline V gene (reference sequence). CDR3 size: 14 residues. V lost 1 base to trimming and J lost 4 bases, with 7 bases between them. DNA for the CDR3: TGTGCCAGCAGCTTAGAGGCCCGCACCGGGGAGCTGTTTTTT. Its translation is CASSLEARTGELFF.

The chain combines TRBV12-3 or TRBV12-4 with TRBJ1-5, with 10 bases identical to TRBD1. V shed 5 bases, J shed 5 bases, and the junction held 6 bases outside the gene matches. The CDR3 spans 15 residues. CDR3 protein: CASSPPGQGDQPQHF. CDR3 DNA sequence: TGTGCCAGCAGTCCTCCTGGACAGGGGGATCAGCCCCAGCATTTT.

This chain uses TRBV6-2 or TRBV6-3 with TRBJ1-5; possible D gene TRBD1, 5 bases. CDR1 and CDR2 from the germline V gene are MNHEY and SVGEGT. The ends were cut back, 7 bases at V and 0 bases at J, with 13 bases in the middle. The CDR3 is 15 residues long. The CDR3, as DNA: TGTGCCAGCACTAAAAGACAGCATAGCAATCAGCCCCAGCATTTT. Residues: CASTKRQHSNQPQHF.

The sample holds a few counts of this clonotype. The gene calls are TRBV24-1 and TRBJ2-1, with D possibly being TRBD1 or TRBD2 (5 bases each). The CDR3 is 17 residues long. The germline gives CDR1 KGHDR, CDR2 SFDVKD. V was cut by 2 bases and J by 4 bases, with 17 bases left in between. The CDR3 loop reads CATSDSWLEGHYNEQFF. CDR3 in DNA: TGTGCCACCAGTGATTCATGGTTAGAGGGGCATTACAATGAGCAGTTCTTC.

This clonotype was detected many times. This CDR3 is CASSLSGTGGELFF. In DNA, the CDR3 is TGTGCCAGCAGTTTGTCCGGGACGGGCGGGGAGCTGTTTTTT. V usage is TRBV12-3 or TRBV12-4 and J usage is TRBJ2-2, with D perhaps given as TRBD1 or TRBD2 (5 bases each). The CDR3 contains 14 residues. V was pared by 3 bases and J by 7 bases, with 12 bases between.

V gene TRBV7-2 combines with J gene TRBJ2-5; unclear D gene. Germline CDR1 SGHTA, CDR2 FQGNSA. Trimming took 0 bases from V and 3 from J, leaving 8 bases between them. The length of the CDR3 is 14 residues. The CDR3 DNA follows: TGTGCCAGCAGCTTAGCAGCCTCCGAAGAGACCCAGTACTTC. This gives the protein CASSLAASEETQYF.

The V gene is TRBV7-9, the J gene TRBJ2-4, with unresolved D. The V end was cut by 4 bases, the J end by 4 bases, with 17 bases between. The germline V gene encodes CDR1 SEHNR and CDR2 FQNEAQ (reference sequence). The CDR3 length is 16 residues. CDR3 residues: CASSSASGNGKNIQYF. The CDR3 nucleotides are TGTGCCAGCAGCTCGGCCTCTGGAAACGGAAAAAACATTCAGTACTTC.

This clonotype was observed many times. The J gene is TRBJ2-1, the V gene TRBV2; D is unclear. The germline CDR1 and CDR2 sequences are SNHLY and FYNNEI. The CDR3 has 14 residues. V lost 1 base and J lost 0, with 4 bases in between. Written as DNA, the CDR3 is TGTGCCAGCAGTGAAGAACGCTCCTACAATGAGCAGTTCTTC. Protein sequence: CASSEERSYNEQFF. Combining the CDR3 with reference TRBV2 and TRBJ2-1 gives the whole variable domain EPEVTQTPSHQVTQMGQEVILRCVPISNHLYFYWYRQILGQKVEFLVSFYNNEISEKSEIFDDQFSVERPDGSNFTLKIRSTKLEDSAMYFCASSEERSYNEQFFGPGTRLTVL.

This clonotype was seen many times. The chain has TRBV12-3 or TRBV12-4 and TRBJ1-5; D unresolved. The CDR3 runs 14 residues. V dropped 5 bases and J dropped 0 bases, with 8 bases sitting between them. The CDR3 loop reads CASSPDGSNQPQHF. The CDR3 nucleotides read TGTGCCAGCAGTCCCGACGGTAGCAATCAGCCCCAGCATTTT.

Only a few counts were recorded for this clonotype. The chain uses TRBV5-1 and TRBJ1-6; TRBD1 matches 11 bases. Germline V gene data show CDR1 as SGHRS and CDR2 as YFSETQ. V lost 0 bases to trimming and J lost 9 bases; unmatched junction nucleotides: 5. The CDR3 sequence is 16 residues long. CDR3 sequence: CASSLVAGQGGSPLHF. The CDR3 DNA sequence: TGCGCCAGCAGCTTGGTCGCGGGACAGGGGGGTTCACCCCTCCACTTT.

This chain links TRBV23-1 with TRBJ2-4; TRBD1 matches at 8 bases. TRBV23-1 is designated an ORF whose function remains uncertain. The CDR3 is 14 amino acids. V shed 3 bases and J 4 bases; nucleotides not matched to a gene: 2. CDR3 loop: CASSHRTGKNIQYF. The CDR3 DNA follows: TGCGCCAGCAGTCATCGGACAGGGAAAAACATTCAGTACTTC.

The table lists this clonotype with many counts. V is TRBV27 and J is TRBJ1-5; TRBD1 agrees at 7 bases. The junction had 4 bases not matched to a gene; V was cut back by 5 bases and J by 0 bases. The germline V gene encodes CDR1 MNHEY and CDR2 SMNVEV (reference sequence). This CDR3 is built from 15 residues. For the CDR3, the DNA is TGTGCCAGCAGTAGACAGGGAAATAGCAATCAGCCCCAGCATTTT. It encodes CASSRQGNSNQPQHF.

In this sample, this clonotype turned up a few times. The chain has TRBV5-1 and TRBJ1-3; 9 bases align to TRBD1. V shed 4 bases, J shed 4 bases, and the junction held 9 bases outside the gene matches. CDR1 is SGHRS, CDR2 YFSETQ, per germline. This CDR3 has 16 amino acids. This chain's CDR3 is CASSDGTGRMGNTIYF. The CDR3 DNA follows: TGCGCCAGCAGCGACGGGACAGGGAGAATGGGAAACACCATATATTTT.

The V and J genes are TRBV20-1 and TRBJ1-5; possibly TRBD1 for D (6 bases). The CDR3 has 13 residues. Trimming took 3 bases from V and 6 from J, leaving 12 bases between them. Germline-derived CDR1 and CDR2 are DFQATT and SNEGSKA (reference sequence). The chain's CDR3 is CSASRTAAQPQHF. CDR3 bases: TGCAGTGCTAGCAGGACAGCGGCTCAGCCCCAGCATTTT.

This clonotype showed up just once. V usage is TRBV29-1 and J usage is TRBJ1-5; no firm D call. The germline CDR1 and CDR2 sequences are SQVTM and ANQGSEA. CDR3 length: 12 residues. V dropped 7 bases and J dropped 6 bases, with 13 bases sitting between them. Here the CDR3 DNA reads TGCAGCGCCACGAAGGACGGTCAGCCCCAGCATTTT. It specifies CSATKDGQPQHF. The whole variable domain, filled in from reference TRBV29-1 and TRBJ1-5, reads SAVISQKPSRDICQRGTSLTIQCQVDSQVTMMFWYRQQPGQSLTLIATANQGSEATYESGFVIDKFPISRPNLTFSTLTVSNMSPEDSSIYLCSATKDGQPQHFGDGTRLSIL.

The rearrangement links TRBV24-1 to TRBJ1-1; D possibly corresponds to TRBD1 (5 bases). V gave up 8 bases and J gave up 7 bases, with 13 bases separating them. The germline V gene has CDR1 KGHDR and CDR2 SFDVKD. This CDR3 contains 12 residues. The CDR3: CATMGVLSEAFF. The DNA of the CDR3 is TGTGCCACCATGGGGGTACTTAGTGAAGCTTTCTTT.

This clonotype was counted a few times. The rearrangement joins TRBV7-3 to TRBJ1-1, with TRBD1 matching 8 bases. The CDR3 is 13 amino acids. Germline trimming cut 5 bases from V and 3 bases from J; bases unmatched to any gene: 2. From germline, CDR1 is SGHTA and CDR2 FQGTGA. CDR3: CASSQTGDTEAFF. In DNA, the CDR3 is TGTGCCAGCAGCCAGACAGGGGACACTGAAGCTTTCTTT. Supplemented by reference TRBV7-3 and TRBJ1-1, the full variable domain reads GAGVSQTPSNKVTEKGKYVELRCDPISGHTALYWYRQSLGQGPEFLIYFQGTGAADDSGLPNDRFFAVRPEGSVSTLKIQRTERGDSAVYLCASSQTGDTEAFFGQGTRLTVV.

This sequence joins TRBV7-2 and TRBJ2-7, with D tentatively TRBD2 (6 bases). V was clipped by 1 base and J by 1 base, with 14 bases between them. Germline V gene lookup returns CDR1 SGHTA and CDR2 FQGNSA. The CDR3 runs 16 residues. The CDR3 region is CASSLGSGVFSYEQYF. DNA of the CDR3: TGTGCCAGCAGCTTAGGTTCGGGGGTCTTTTCCTACGAGCAGTACTTC.

This clonotype was picked up a small number of times. The chain employs TRBV6-2 or TRBV6-3 and TRBJ2-7, with 7 bases that match TRBD1. Germline CDR1 and CDR2: MNHEY and SVGEGT. Trimming at V came to 11 bases and at J to 1 base, leaving 14 bases not matched to a gene. The CDR3 contains 15 residues. CDR3 residues: CAASAPTTGSYEQYF. As DNA, the CDR3 is TGTGCCGCCAGCGCACCGACGACAGGGTCCTACGAGCAGTACTTC.

The chain is built from TRBV7-2 and TRBJ1-1; D is possibly TRBD1 (5 bases). V was trimmed by 3 bases and J by 1 base, leaving 9 bases between them. Per germline, CDR1 SGHTA and CDR2 FQGNSA. The CDR3 is 14 amino acids. CDR3 sequence: CASSFFRANTEAFF. The CDR3 DNA sequence: TGTGCCAGCAGCTTTTTCAGGGCGAACACTGAAGCTTTCTTT.

The chain is built from TRBV5-1 and TRBJ2-3, with D perhaps being TRBD1 or TRBD2 (6 bases each). Germline assignment: CDR1 SGHRS and CDR2 YFSETQ. Trimming shortened V by 2 bases and J by 1 base, and 14 bases separated the two germline ends. This CDR3 has 16 residues. The CDR3 protein is CASSLSGEARTDTQYF. As DNA, the CDR3 is TGCGCCAGCAGCTTATCAGGGGAGGCCCGCACAGATACGCAGTATTTT.

This clonotype was seen at least ten times. The chain is built from TRBV24-1 and TRBJ2-3; 7 bases align to TRBD2. The CDR3 has 13 residues. CDR1 KGHDR and CDR2 SFDVKD come from the germline V gene. V shed 3 bases and J 8 bases; nucleotides not matched to a gene: 4. The CDR3 region has the DNA TGTGCCACCAGTGATCTTCTAGCGGTTACGCAGTATTTT. This codes for CATSDLLAVTQYF.

The V call is TRBV6-6, the J call TRBJ1-1, with D perhaps TRBD1 (6 bases). Germline V lookup: CDR1 MNHNY, CDR2 SVGAGI (reference sequence). This CDR3 spans 14 amino acids. Trimming took off 6 bases at V and 1 base at J, with 12 bases between the two ends. CDR3: CASRWKQGNTEAFF. The CDR3 bases are TGTGCCAGCAGATGGAAACAGGGGAACACTGAAGCTTTCTTT.